This T cell receptor beta chain appears in the sequencing data of a study of blood T cell repertoires in COVID-19. Across the whole study: From the United States, Italy and Spain came samples of acute and convalescent COVID-19. PBMCs, B-cell-depleted T cells, or T cells provided the cDNA or gDNA that made up the material.

As originally analysed: Reference gene primer amplification yielded estimated nucleated cell counts. TCRdb's table, derived via immunoSEQ multiplex PCR, lists solely in-frame clones and lacks some. D and trimming come from the DNA, and the V and J calls and clone size come from that table. The sample consists of about 200,000 clones, about 83% of them appearing once. The CDR3 runs to 14 residues. V was cut by 5 bases and J by 1 base, with 14 bases left in between. From germline, CDR1 is SQVTM and CDR2 ANQGSEA. The clonotype originates from a woman between 45 and 65 years old with active or convalescent COVID-19. Sequenced input: peripheral blood. V and J are TRBV29-1 and TRBJ1-1; no clear D. CDR3 in amino acids: CSVSIDSWNTEAFF. CDR3 DNA sequence: TGCAGCGTTAGTATCGACTCCTGGAACACTGAAGCTTTCTTT.